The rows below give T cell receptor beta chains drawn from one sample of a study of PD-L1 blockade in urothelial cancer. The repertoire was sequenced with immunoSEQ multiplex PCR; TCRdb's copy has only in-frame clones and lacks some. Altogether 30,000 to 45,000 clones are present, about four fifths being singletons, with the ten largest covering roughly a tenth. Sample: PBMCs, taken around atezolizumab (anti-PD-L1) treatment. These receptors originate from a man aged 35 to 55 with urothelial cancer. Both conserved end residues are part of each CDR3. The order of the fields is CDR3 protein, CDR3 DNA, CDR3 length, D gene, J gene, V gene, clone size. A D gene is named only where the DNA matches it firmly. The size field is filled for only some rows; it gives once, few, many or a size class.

CDR3 protein: CASSLPQGIGYTF
CDR3 DNA: TGTGCCAGCTCCCTTCCACAGGGAATCGGCTACACCTTC
CDR3 length: 13
D gene: NA
J gene: TRBJ1-2
V gene: TRBV18
clone size: NA

CDR3 protein: CASSLSGSDNEKLFF
CDR3 DNA: TGTGCCAGCAGCCTCTCGGGTTCGGATAATGAAAAACTGTTTTTT
CDR3 length: 15
D gene: NA
J gene: TRBJ1-4
V gene: TRBV9
clone size: NA

CDR3 protein: CASSLTGLAGYEQFF
CDR3 DNA: TGTGCCAGCAGCTTAACTGGACTAGCGGGATATGAGCAGTTCTTC
CDR3 length: 15
D gene: TRBD2
J gene: TRBJ2-1
V gene: TRBV7-3
clone size: once

CDR3 protein: CASSPSTDTQYF
CDR3 DNA: TGTGCCAGCAGTCCTAGCACAGATACGCAGTATTTT
CDR3 length: 12
D gene: NA
J gene: TRBJ2-3
V gene: TRBV7-2
clone size: NA

CDR3 protein: CASSRGTKEGEQYF
CDR3 DNA: TGTGCCAGCAGCCGGGGGACTAAGGAGGGCGAGCAGTACTTC
CDR3 length: 14
D gene: TRBD2
J gene: TRBJ2-7
V gene: TRBV28
clone size: NA

CDR3 protein: CASSQELAGSYEQYF
CDR3 DNA: TGCGCCAGCAGCCAAGAGCTAGCGGGGTCCTACGAGCAGTACTTC
CDR3 length: 15
D gene: TRBD2
J gene: TRBJ2-7
V gene: TRBV4-1
clone size: NA

CDR3 protein: CASSTGLVKTDTQYF
CDR3 DNA: TGTGCCAGCAGCACCGGACTAGTCAAGACAGATACGCAGTATTTT
CDR3 length: 15
D gene: TRBD2
J gene: TRBJ2-3
V gene: TRBV5-4
clone size: NA

CDR3 protein: CASSTRTSGFNEQFF
CDR3 DNA: TGTGCCAGCAGCACCAGGACTAGCGGGTTCAATGAGCAGTTCTTC
CDR3 length: 15
D gene: TRBD2
J gene: TRBJ2-1
V gene: TRBV7-8
clone size: NA

CDR3 protein: CATSREAGYYEQYF
CDR3 DNA: TGTGCCACCAGCAGAGAGGCAGGGTACTACGAGCAGTACTTC
CDR3 length: 14
D gene: NA
J gene: TRBJ2-7
V gene: TRBV15
clone size: NA

CDR3 protein: CASSSAQPDYGYTF
CDR3 DNA: TGTGCCAGCAGCTCAGCACAGCCAGACTATGGCTACACCTTC
CDR3 length: 14
D gene: NA
J gene: TRBJ1-2
V gene: TRBV13
clone size: NA

CDR3 protein: CASSPGTRLTGELFF
CDR3 DNA: TGTGCCAGCAGCCCCGGGACAAGGTTAACCGGGGAGCTGTTTTTT
CDR3 length: 15
D gene: NA
J gene: TRBJ2-2
V gene: TRBV7-9
clone size: NA

CDR3 protein: CASSPIGSGANVLTF
CDR3 DNA: TGTGCCAGCAGCCCCATCGGCTCTGGGGCCAACGTCCTGACTTTC
CDR3 length: 15
D gene: NA
J gene: TRBJ2-6
V gene: TRBV28
clone size: NA

CDR3 protein: CASMAMDKSSGNTIYF
CDR3 DNA: TGTGCCAGCATGGCTATGGACAAAAGCTCTGGAAACACCATATATTTT
CDR3 length: 16
D gene: NA
J gene: TRBJ1-3
V gene: TRBV27
clone size: NA

CDR3 protein: CASLTPGVHYGYTF
CDR3 DNA: TGTGCCAGCCTTACCCCGGGGGTACACTATGGCTACACCTTC
CDR3 length: 14
D gene: NA
J gene: TRBJ1-2
V gene: TRBV28
clone size: NA

CDR3 protein: CASSPRTDGPSTDTQYF
CDR3 DNA: TGTGCCAGCAGCCCGCGGACTGACGGTCCTAGCACAGATACGCAGTATTTT
CDR3 length: 17
D gene: NA
J gene: TRBJ2-3
V gene: TRBV7-8
clone size: NA

CDR3 protein: CASSYDRGSTEAFF
CDR3 DNA: TGTGCCAGCAGCTACGACCGGGGGTCCACTGAAGCTTTCTTT
CDR3 length: 14
D gene: NA
J gene: TRBJ1-1
V gene: TRBV6-6
clone size: NA

CDR3 protein: CASRVSGRAYEQYF
CDR3 DNA: TGTGCCAGCAGGGTTAGCGGGAGGGCCTACGAGCAGTACTTC
CDR3 length: 14
D gene: TRBD2
J gene: TRBJ2-7
V gene: TRBV6-1
clone size: NA

CDR3 protein: CASSLRTSGSNEQFF
CDR3 DNA: TGTGCCAGCAGCTTAAGGACTAGCGGGAGTAATGAGCAGTTCTTC
CDR3 length: 15
D gene: TRBD2
J gene: TRBJ2-1
V gene: TRBV7-2
clone size: NA

CDR3 protein: CASSLQGDRNAGELFF
CDR3 DNA: TGTGCCAGCTCATTACAGGGGGACAGGAACGCCGGGGAGCTGTTTTTT
CDR3 length: 16
D gene: TRBD1
J gene: TRBJ2-2
V gene: TRBV18
clone size: NA

CDR3 protein: CASSFQPGGLYEQYF
CDR3 DNA: TGTGCCAGCAGCTTTCAACCGGGAGGACTCTACGAGCAGTACTTC
CDR3 length: 15
D gene: TRBD2
J gene: TRBJ2-7
V gene: TRBV5-4
clone size: few

CDR3 protein: CASSPGYQDTDTQYF
CDR3 DNA: TGTGCCAGCAGCCCAGGGTATCAGGACACAGATACGCAGTATTTT
CDR3 length: 15
D gene: NA
J gene: TRBJ2-3
V gene: TRBV11-3
clone size: once

CDR3 protein: CSVARTGGLNTEAFF
CDR3 DNA: TGCAGCGTTGCAAGAACAGGGGGATTGAACACTGAAGCTTTCTTT
CDR3 length: 15
D gene: TRBD1
J gene: TRBJ1-1
V gene: TRBV29-1
clone size: NA

CDR3 protein: CASKGSGRYGEQFF
CDR3 DNA: TGTGCCAGCAAGGGAAGCGGGAGGTACGGTGAGCAGTTCTTC
CDR3 length: 14
D gene: TRBD2
J gene: TRBJ2-1
V gene: TRBV28
clone size: NA

CDR3 protein: CSGAGGSRAGELFF
CDR3 DNA: TGCAGCGGTGCGGGGGGATCACGGGCCGGGGAGCTGTTTTTT
CDR3 length: 14
D gene: TRBD2
J gene: TRBJ2-2
V gene: TRBV29-1
clone size: NA

CDR3 protein: CASSLRAYEQFF
CDR3 DNA: TGTGCCAGCAGCCTGAGAGCATACGAGCAGTTCTTC
CDR3 length: 12
D gene: NA
J gene: TRBJ2-1
V gene: TRBV4-2
clone size: once

CDR3 protein: CASTGRQPSSYEQYF
CDR3 DNA: TGTGCCAGCACCGGGCGACAGCCCAGCTCCTACGAGCAGTACTTC
CDR3 length: 15
D gene: NA
J gene: TRBJ2-7
V gene: TRBV28
clone size: NA

CDR3 protein: CASSFFRDRAGELFF
CDR3 DNA: TGTGCCAGCAGTTTCTTCCGGGACAGGGCCGGGGAGCTGTTTTTT
CDR3 length: 15
D gene: TRBD1
J gene: TRBJ2-2
V gene: TRBV6-5
clone size: NA

CDR3 protein: CASSWDRASYNEQFF
CDR3 DNA: TGTGCCAGCAGCTGGGACAGGGCCTCCTACAATGAGCAGTTCTTC
CDR3 length: 15
D gene: TRBD1
J gene: TRBJ2-1
V gene: TRBV7-9
clone size: NA

CDR3 protein: CASSPIRWQGNYEQYF
CDR3 DNA: TGTGCCAGCAGCCCGATAAGATGGCAGGGAAACTACGAGCAGTACTTC
CDR3 length: 16
D gene: NA
J gene: TRBJ2-7
V gene: TRBV11-2
clone size: few